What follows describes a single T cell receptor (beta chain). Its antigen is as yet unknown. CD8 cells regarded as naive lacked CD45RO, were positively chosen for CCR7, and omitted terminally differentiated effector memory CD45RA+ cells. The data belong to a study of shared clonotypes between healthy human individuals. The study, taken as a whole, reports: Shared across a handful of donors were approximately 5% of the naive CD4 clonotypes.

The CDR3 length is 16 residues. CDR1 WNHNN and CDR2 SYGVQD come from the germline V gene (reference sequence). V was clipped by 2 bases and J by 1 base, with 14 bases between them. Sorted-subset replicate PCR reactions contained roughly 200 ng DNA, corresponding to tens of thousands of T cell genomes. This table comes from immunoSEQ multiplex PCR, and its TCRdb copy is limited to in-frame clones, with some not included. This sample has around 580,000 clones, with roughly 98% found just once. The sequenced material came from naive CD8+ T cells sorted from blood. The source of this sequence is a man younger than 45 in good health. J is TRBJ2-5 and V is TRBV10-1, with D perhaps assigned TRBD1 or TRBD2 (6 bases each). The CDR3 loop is CASSEKGDGGQETQYF. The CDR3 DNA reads TGCGCCAGCAGTGAGAAGGGGGACGGGGGCCAAGAGACCCAGTACTTC.